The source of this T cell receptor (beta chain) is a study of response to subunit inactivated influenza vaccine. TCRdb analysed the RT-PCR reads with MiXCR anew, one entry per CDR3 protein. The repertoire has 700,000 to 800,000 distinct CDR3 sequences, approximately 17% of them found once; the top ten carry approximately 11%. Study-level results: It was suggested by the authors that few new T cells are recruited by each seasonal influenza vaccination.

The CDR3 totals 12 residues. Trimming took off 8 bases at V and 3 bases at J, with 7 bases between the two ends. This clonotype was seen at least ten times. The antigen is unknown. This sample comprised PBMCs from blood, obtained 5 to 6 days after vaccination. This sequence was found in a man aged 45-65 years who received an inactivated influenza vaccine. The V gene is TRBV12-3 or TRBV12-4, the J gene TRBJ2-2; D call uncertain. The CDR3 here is CASRRDTGELFF. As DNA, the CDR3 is TGTGCCAGCCGACGGGACACCGGGGAGCTGTTTTTT.